The 23 T cell receptor beta chains below were found in one sample sequenced in a study of blood T cell repertoires in COVID-19. Sequencing was performed with immunoSEQ multiplex PCR; in TCRdb, only in-frame clones are kept and a portion is missing. The sample lists approximately 190,000 clones, roughly 80% seen once, with approximately 19% in the top ten. Specimen: peripheral blood. The receptors come from a human donor in a cohort sampled during active COVID-19.

The chain uses TRBV6-5 and TRBJ2-5; D is possibly TRBD2 (6 bases). Trimming took off 0 bases at V and 2 bases at J, with 10 bases between the two ends. The V gene's germline CDR1 is MNHEY and CDR2 SVGAGI. The CDR3 is 15 residues long. The DNA for the CDR3 is TGTGCCAGCAGTTACTCAGGGACTCGACAAGAGACCCAGTACTTC. Encoded protein: CASSYSGTRQETQYF.

The chain couples TRBV6-5 to TRBJ2-5; no reliable D call. The V and J ends lost 8 bases and 5 bases respectively, with 18 bases between them. The CDR3 length is 14 residues. Germline-derived CDR1 and CDR2 are MNHEY and SVGAGI. CDR3 coding DNA: TGTGCCAGCTCAATTCACCGTCAAGCTGAGACCCAGTACTTC. It codes for CASSIHRQAETQYF.

This clone was seen repeatedly, ten times or more. This sequence joins TRBV5-5 and TRBJ1-3; D unclear. Per the germline V gene, CDR1 is SGHKS and CDR2 is YYEKEE (reference sequence). Deletions cut 4 bases from V and 1 base from J, with 15 bases between. This CDR3 spans 16 amino acids. The CDR3 loop reads CASSDVRARSGNTIYF. For the CDR3, the DNA is TGTGCCAGCAGCGACGTAAGAGCGCGGTCTGGAAACACCATATATTTT.

The chain combines TRBV28 with TRBJ2-1; D possibly corresponds to TRBD2 (5 bases). The CDR3 loop spans 11 amino acids. CDR1 and CDR2 (germline): MDHEN, SYDVKM. V was trimmed by 10 bases and J by 8 bases, leaving 12 bases between them. This CDR3 reads CAIGEFYEQFF. In DNA, the CDR3 is TGTGCCATCGGGGAGTTCTATGAGCAGTTCTTC.

V is TRBV29-1 and J is TRBJ1-1; D is ambiguous. The CDR3 totals 13 residues. V lost 2 bases and J 1 base, leaving 8 bases between the germline ends. Germline V CDR1 and CDR2: SQVTM, ANQGSEA. The CDR3: CSVEIQSNTEAFF. Written as DNA, the CDR3 is TGCAGCGTTGAAATCCAATCGAACACTGAAGCTTTCTTT. The full variable domain, with the rest looked up from reference TRBV29-1 and TRBJ1-1, is SAVISQKPSRDICQRGTSLTIQCQVDSQVTMMFWYRQQPGQSLTLIATANQGSEATYESGFVIDKFPISRPNLTFSTLTVSNMSPEDSSIYLCSVEIQSNTEAFFGQGTRLTVV.

The chain has TRBV7-6 and TRBJ2-2; 12 positions agree with TRBD2. Germline V lookup: CDR1 SGHVS, CDR2 FNYEAQ. The CDR3 contains 15 residues. The ends lost 5 bases at V and 6 bases at J; junction bases unmatched: 4. Written as DNA, the CDR3 is TGTGCCAGCAGCCCACTAGCGGGAGGTCCCGGGGAGCTGTTTTTT. This codes for CASSPLAGGPGELFF.

The CDR3 sequence: CASSLGQGMFAEAFF. In DNA, the CDR3 is TGTGCCAGCAGCTTGGGACAGGGTATGTTCGCTGAAGCTTTCTTT. V usage is TRBV5-5 and J usage is TRBJ1-1, with 7 positions matching TRBD1. Trimming took 0 bases from V and 6 from J; bases not matched to a gene: 8. The CDR3 totals 15 residues. Germline CDR1 is SGHKS and CDR2 is YYEKEE (reference sequence).

This sequence joins TRBV28 and TRBJ2-7; TRBD1 matches 7 bases. The CDR3 runs 15 residues. The ends lost 6 bases at V and 0 bases at J; junction bases unmatched: 8. Germline CDR1 MDHEN, CDR2 SYDVKM. The chain's CDR3 is CASSPTGLSSYEQYF. CDR3 nucleotides: TGTGCCAGCAGCCCGACAGGGCTCAGCTCCTACGAGCAGTACTTC.

This clone appeared once. The rearrangement links TRBV15 to TRBJ1-5; possibly TRBD1 for D (6 bases). Trimming pared 2 bases from V and 3 bases from J, leaving 11 bases between. The CDR3 covers 15 residues. Germline V gene data show CDR1 as LNHNV and CDR2 as YYDKDF (reference sequence). In DNA, the CDR3 is TGTGCCACCAGCAGAACCGGGACAAACAATCAGCCCCAGCATTTT. Amino acids: CATSRTGTNNQPQHF.

The chain is built from TRBV2 and TRBJ1-2, with 7 bases aligning to TRBD1. The trim removed 6 bases at V and 2 bases at J, leaving 9 bases unmatched. The CDR3 sequence is 15 residues long. Germline CDR1 SNHLY, CDR2 FYNNEI. For the CDR3, the DNA is TGTGCCAGCAGGAGGGATACAGGGGCGAACTATGGCTACACCTTC. It is translated as CASRRDTGANYGYTF.

The rearrangement links TRBV6-5 to TRBJ2-3; TRBD2 agrees at 10 bases. V gave up 7 bases and J gave up 5 bases; unmatched junction bases: 3. Germline CDR1 is MNHEY and CDR2 is SVGAGI. This CDR3 contains 13 residues. The CDR3 is CASISGGVDTQYF. CDR3 DNA sequence: TGTGCCAGCATAAGCGGGGGGGTAGATACGCAGTATTTT.

There are a few counts of this clone. CDR3 sequence: CASSIGFGQGQRDGYTF. The DNA for the CDR3 is TGTGCCAGTAGTATCGGTTTTGGCCAGGGGCAACGGGATGGCTACACCTTC. V is TRBV19 and J is TRBJ1-2; possibly TRBD1 for D (6 bases). The germline gives CDR1 LNHDA, CDR2 SQIVND (reference sequence). CDR3 length equals 17 residues. V was cut by 3 bases and J by 6 bases, with 23 bases left in between.

The gene calls are TRBV9 and TRBJ2-1; TRBD2 matches at 7 bases. The V segment lost 4 bases and the J segment 9 bases; nucleotides outside the gene matches: 10. Germline V gene lookup returns CDR1 SGDLS and CDR2 YYNGEE. CDR3 length: 14 residues. This CDR3 is CASSSTRGIVEQFF. The CDR3 coding sequence is TGTGCCAGCAGCTCAACGCGGGGGATCGTTGAGCAGTTCTTC.

This CDR3 is CASSITYPGEQYV. DNA of the CDR3: TGTGCCAGTAGTATAACTTATCCGGGGGAGCAGTACGTC. V is TRBV19 and J is TRBJ2-7; D might be TRBD2 (5 bases). Germline CDR1 LNHDA, CDR2 SQIVND (reference sequence). The V end was cut by 2 bases, the J end by 7 bases, with 12 bases between. CDR3 length: 13 amino acids.

The rearrangement uses TRBV30 and TRBJ2-5; 8 bases agree with TRBD1. V lost 1 base, J lost 5 bases, and 12 bases stayed unmatched. Germline V gene sequence: CDR1 GTSNPN, CDR2 SVGIG (reference sequence). CDR3 length: 16 amino acids. CDR3 in amino acids: CAWSAAGTGSLETQYF. In DNA, the CDR3 is TGTGCCTGGAGTGCCGCCGGGACAGGTTCTTTGGAGACCCAGTACTTC. The full variable domain, in which reference TRBV30 and TRBJ2-5 provide the parts outside the CDR3, is SQTIHQWPATLVQPVGSPLSLECTVEGTSNPNLYWYRQAAGRGLQLLFYSVGIGQISSEVPQNLSASRPQDRQFILSSKKLLLSDSGFYLCAWSAAGTGSLETQYFGPGTRLLVL.

This clone has a handful of counts. The chain joins TRBV3-1 (or the pseudogene TRBV3-2) to TRBJ2-2, with a possible D match to TRBD2 (5 bases). The CDR3 length is 15 residues. Trimming took off 4 bases at V and 5 bases at J, with 14 bases between the two ends. Germline CDR1 LGHDT, CDR2 YNNKEL (reference sequence). For the CDR3, the DNA is TGTGCCAGCAGCCCACTAACTAGATCAACCGGGGAGCTGTTTTTT. Protein product: CASSPLTRSTGELFF.

The V and J genes are TRBV5-1 and TRBJ2-2, with D maybe TRBD1 (5 bases). Germline V gene sequence: CDR1 SGHRS, CDR2 YFSETQ. The V end was cut by 4 bases, the J end by 3 bases, with 13 bases between. CDR3 size: 15 residues. The CDR3 sequence is CASSRLSTDTGELFF. In nucleotides, the CDR3 is TGCGCCAGCAGCCGACTTTCGACAGACACCGGGGAGCTGTTTTTT.

V and J are TRBV11-2 and TRBJ2-3, with D uncertain. Germline-derived CDR1 and CDR2 are SGHAT and FQNNGV. V lost 7 bases, J lost 1 base, and 6 bases lay in between. The CDR3 extends over 12 amino acids. CDR3 bases: TGTGCCAGCACCCAGGGCACAGATACGCAGTATTTT. It translates to CASTQGTDTQYF.

This clone was picked up a small number of times. V and J are TRBV7-8 and TRBJ1-2; D gene unclear. CDR3 length equals 14 residues. Trimming removed 5 bases at V and 8 bases at J, with 18 bases between. Germline V gene sequence: CDR1 SGHVS, CDR2 FQNEAQ. CDR3 DNA: TGTGCCAGCAGCCCCAATTCGGGTTTGGAGGGCTACACCTTC. This codes for CASSPNSGLEGYTF.

This clone was seen only a few times. The chain carries TRBV5-1 and TRBJ1-4, with D uncertain. With 0 bases removed from V and 8 bases from J, the gap between germline ends came to 14 bases. Germline V gives CDR1 SGHRS, CDR2 YFSETQ. The CDR3 is made up of 15 amino acids. This chain's CDR3 is CASSLAAGSTEKLFF. In DNA, the CDR3 is TGCGCCAGCAGCTTGGCCGCAGGCAGTACGGAAAAACTGTTTTTT.

This clone showed up just a few times. The sample has other DNA sequences that encode this CDR3 too. The chain carries TRBV7-2 and TRBJ2-7; D remains ambiguous. Germline CDR1 is SGHTA and CDR2 is FQGNSA. V lost 6 bases, J lost 2 bases, and 5 bases lay in between. The CDR3 covers 11 residues. This CDR3 is CASSPAYEQYF. The CDR3 bases are TGTGCCAGCAGTCCTGCCTACGAGCAGTACTTC. The entire variable domain, with the rest obtained from reference TRBV7-2 and TRBJ2-7, is as follows: GAGVSQSPSNKVTEKGKDVELRCDPISGHTALYWYRQSLGQGLEFLIYFQGNSAPDKSGLPSDRFSAERTGGSVSTLTIQRTQQEDSAVYLCASSPAYEQYFGPGTRLTVT.

V usage is TRBV2 and J usage is TRBJ1-5, with D possibly TRBD1 on 6 matching bases. V was cut by 6 bases and J by 3 bases, with 18 bases left in between. The V gene's germline CDR1 is SNHLY and CDR2 FYNNEI. The CDR3 contains 16 residues. CDR3 amino acids: CASRESTGLTNQPQHF. The CDR3 DNA follows: TGTGCCAGCAGGGAGAGCACAGGGCTTACCAATCAGCCCCAGCATTTT. Looking up the rest from reference TRBV2 and TRBJ1-5 gives the full variable domain: EPEVTQTPSHQVTQMGQEVILRCVPISNHLYFYWYRQILGQKVEFLVSFYNNEISEKSEIFDDQFSVERPDGSNFTLKIRSTKLEDSAMYFCASRESTGLTNQPQHFGDGTRLSIL.

V usage is TRBV9 and J usage is TRBJ1-1; 10 positions agree with TRBD1. The germline V gene has CDR1 SGDLS and CDR2 YYNGEE. The trim removed 2 bases at V and 3 bases at J, leaving 7 bases unmatched. CDR3 length: 16 amino acids. CDR3 DNA: TGTGCCAGCAGCGTTAACACCGGGACAGGGGACACTGAAGCTTTCTTT. Translated: CASSVNTGTGDTEAFF.